This entry describes one T cell receptor beta chain. This sample is part of a study of T cell repertoires in cytomegalovirus infection. TCRdb recomputed calls from the reads with MiXCR, one row per CDR3 protein. The sample records about 230,000 distinct CDR3 sequences, approximately 24% being singletons. CDR3 size: 14 residues. The germline V gene has CDR1 SQVTM and CDR2 ANQGSEA. Trimming cost V 2 bases and J 7 bases, with 14 bases left between them. The rearrangement links TRBV29-1 to TRBJ1-4; D is unresolved. The sequencing sample was made of CD8+ T cells from PBMCs. The source of this sequence is a human donor in good health (CMV status not recorded). Some clones in this sample may be carry-over from other donors' samples. CDR3 region: CSVEILREGEKLFF. Written as DNA, the CDR3 is TGCAGCGTTGAAATTTTGCGCGAAGGTGAAAAACTGTTTTTT.